This T cell receptor (beta chain) was recovered during a study of T cell repertoires in ileal Crohn's disease. Profiled with immunoSEQ multiplex PCR; TCRdb holds only in-frame clones, not every one. Altogether fewer than 20,000 clones are present, around 88% being singletons, with the ten largest covering 5.5% to 7%. The CDR3 is 12 amino acids. The V end lost 0 bases, the J end lost 7 bases, and 4 bases lay between the germline ends. The germline V gene encodes CDR1 MGHRA and CDR2 YSYEKL. J is TRBJ2-1 and V is TRBV4-1; D is unclear. This receptor was obtained from an adult with Crohn's disease. The sample taken for sequencing was ileal tissue. As DNA, the CDR3 is TGCGCCAGCAGCCAAGATAGAAATGAGCAGTTCTTC. Translated, it gives CASSQDRNEQFF.